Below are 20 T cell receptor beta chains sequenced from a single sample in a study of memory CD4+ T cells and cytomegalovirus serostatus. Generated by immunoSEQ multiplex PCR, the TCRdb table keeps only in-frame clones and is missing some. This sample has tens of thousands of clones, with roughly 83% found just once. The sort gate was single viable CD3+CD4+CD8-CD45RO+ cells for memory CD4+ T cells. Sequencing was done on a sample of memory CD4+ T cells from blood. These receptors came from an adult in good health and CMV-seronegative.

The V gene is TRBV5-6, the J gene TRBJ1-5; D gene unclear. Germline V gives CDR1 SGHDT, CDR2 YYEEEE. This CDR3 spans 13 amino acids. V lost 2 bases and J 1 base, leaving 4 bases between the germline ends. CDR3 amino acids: CASSFRSNQPQHF. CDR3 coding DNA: TGTGCCAGCAGCTTTAGGAGCAATCAGCCCCAGCATTTT.

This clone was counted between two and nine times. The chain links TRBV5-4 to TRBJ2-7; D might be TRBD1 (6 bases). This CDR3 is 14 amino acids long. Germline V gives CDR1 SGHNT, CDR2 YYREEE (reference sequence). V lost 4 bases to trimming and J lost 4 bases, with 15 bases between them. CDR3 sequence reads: CASSVGGHLYEQYF. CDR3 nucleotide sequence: TGTGCCAGCAGCGTAGGGGGTCACTTGTACGAGCAGTACTTC.

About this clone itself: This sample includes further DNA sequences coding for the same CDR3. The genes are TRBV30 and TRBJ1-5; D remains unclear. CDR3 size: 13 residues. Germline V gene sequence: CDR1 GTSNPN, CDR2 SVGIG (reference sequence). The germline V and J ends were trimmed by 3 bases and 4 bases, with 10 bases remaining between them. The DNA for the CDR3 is TGTGCCTGGAGCCCGGATTCAAATCAGCCCCAGCATTTT. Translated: CAWSPDSNQPQHF.

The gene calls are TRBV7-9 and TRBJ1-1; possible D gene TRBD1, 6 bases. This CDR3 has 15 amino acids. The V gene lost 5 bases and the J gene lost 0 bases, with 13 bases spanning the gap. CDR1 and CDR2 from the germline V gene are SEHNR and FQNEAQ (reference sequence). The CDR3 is CASSQRTAMNTEAFF. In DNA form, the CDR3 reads TGTGCCAGCAGCCAGAGGACAGCCATGAACACTGAAGCTTTCTTT. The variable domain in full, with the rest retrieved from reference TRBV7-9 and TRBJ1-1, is DTGVSQNPRHKITKRGQNVTFRCDPISEHNRLYWYRQTLGQGPEFLTYFQNEAQLEKSRLLSDRFSAERPKGSFSTLEIQRTEQGDSAMYLCASSQRTAMNTEAFFGQGTRLTVV.

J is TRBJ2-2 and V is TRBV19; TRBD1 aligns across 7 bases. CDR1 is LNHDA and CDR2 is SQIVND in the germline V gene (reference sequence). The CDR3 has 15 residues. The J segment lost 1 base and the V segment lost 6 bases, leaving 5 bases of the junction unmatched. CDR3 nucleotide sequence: TGTGCCAGTAGAGGGGGCGCGATGAACACCGGGGAGCTGTTTTTT. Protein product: CASRGGAMNTGELFF.

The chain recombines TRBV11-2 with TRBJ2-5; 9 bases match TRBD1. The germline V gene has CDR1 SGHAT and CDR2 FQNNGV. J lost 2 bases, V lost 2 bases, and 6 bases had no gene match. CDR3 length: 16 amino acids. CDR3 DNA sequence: TGTGCCAGCAGCTTACGGGACAGGGTCCCACAAGAGACCCAGTACTTC. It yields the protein CASSLRDRVPQETQYF.

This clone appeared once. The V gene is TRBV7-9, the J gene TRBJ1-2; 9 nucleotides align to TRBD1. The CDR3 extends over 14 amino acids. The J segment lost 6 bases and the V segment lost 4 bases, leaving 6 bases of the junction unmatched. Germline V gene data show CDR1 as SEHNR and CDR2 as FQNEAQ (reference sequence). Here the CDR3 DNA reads TGTGCCAGCAGCTCGGACCGGACAGGGGATGGCTACACCTTC. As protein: CASSSDRTGDGYTF.

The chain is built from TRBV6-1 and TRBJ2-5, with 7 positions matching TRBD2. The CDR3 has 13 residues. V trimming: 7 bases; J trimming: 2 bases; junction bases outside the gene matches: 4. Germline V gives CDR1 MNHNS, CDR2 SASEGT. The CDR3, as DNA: TGTGCCAGCACTCCGGGACTACAAGAGACCCAGTACTTC. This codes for CASTPGLQETQYF.

CDR3 DNA: TGTGCCAGCAGCATCGGTCTCAGGAACACTGAAGCTTTCTTT. Translating it yields CASSIGLRNTEAFF. V gene TRBV7-9 combines with J gene TRBJ1-1; D is unclear. The CDR3 has 14 residues. Germline V gene lookup returns CDR1 SEHNR and CDR2 FQNEAQ (reference sequence). Deletions cut 5 bases from V and 1 base from J, with 11 bases between.

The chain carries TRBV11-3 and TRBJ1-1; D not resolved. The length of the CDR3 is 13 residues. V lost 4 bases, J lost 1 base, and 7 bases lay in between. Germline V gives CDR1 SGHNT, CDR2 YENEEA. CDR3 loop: CASSSLGNTEAFF. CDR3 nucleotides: TGTGCCAGCAGCTCCCTCGGGAACACTGAAGCTTTCTTT.

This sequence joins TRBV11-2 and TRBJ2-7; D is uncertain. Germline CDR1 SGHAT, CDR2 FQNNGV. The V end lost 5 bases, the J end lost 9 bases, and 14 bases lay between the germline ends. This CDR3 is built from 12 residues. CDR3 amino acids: CASSTPLLAQYF. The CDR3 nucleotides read TGTGCCAGCAGCACCCCCCTGTTGGCGCAGTACTTC. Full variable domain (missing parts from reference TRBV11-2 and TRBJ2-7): EAGVAQSPRYKIIEKRQSVAFWCNPISGHATLYWYQQILGQGPKLLIQFQNNGVVDDSQLPKDRFSAERLKGVDSTLKIQPAKLEDSAVYLCASSTPLLAQYFGPGTRLTVT.

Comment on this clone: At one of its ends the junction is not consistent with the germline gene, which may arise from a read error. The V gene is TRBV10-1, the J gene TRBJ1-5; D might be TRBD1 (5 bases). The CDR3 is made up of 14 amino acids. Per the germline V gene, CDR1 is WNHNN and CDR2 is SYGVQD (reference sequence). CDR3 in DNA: TGCGCCACCAGTGGTGAGGGGCGGGGTCAGCCCCAGCATTTT. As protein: CATSGEGRGQPQHF.

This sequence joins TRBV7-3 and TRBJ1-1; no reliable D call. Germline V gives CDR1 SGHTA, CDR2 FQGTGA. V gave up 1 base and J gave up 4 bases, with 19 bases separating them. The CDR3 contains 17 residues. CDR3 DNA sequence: TGTGCCAGCAGCTTAAACTCGGCAATACGGAGTGGCACTGAAGCTTTCTTT. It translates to CASSLNSAIRSGTEAFF.

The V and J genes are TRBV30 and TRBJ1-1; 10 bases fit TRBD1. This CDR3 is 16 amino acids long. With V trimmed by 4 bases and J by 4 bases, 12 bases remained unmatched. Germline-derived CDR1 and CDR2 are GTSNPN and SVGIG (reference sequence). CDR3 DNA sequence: TGTGCCTGGAATTTCCGGCCGGGACAGGGGTCCACTGAAGCTTTCTTT. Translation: CAWNFRPGQGSTEAFF.

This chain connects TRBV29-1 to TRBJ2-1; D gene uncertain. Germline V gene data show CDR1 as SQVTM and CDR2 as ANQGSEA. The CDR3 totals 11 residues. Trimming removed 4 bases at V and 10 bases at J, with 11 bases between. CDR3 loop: CSVVGQEEQFF. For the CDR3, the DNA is TGCAGCGTTGTGGGCCAGGAGGAGCAGTTCTTC.

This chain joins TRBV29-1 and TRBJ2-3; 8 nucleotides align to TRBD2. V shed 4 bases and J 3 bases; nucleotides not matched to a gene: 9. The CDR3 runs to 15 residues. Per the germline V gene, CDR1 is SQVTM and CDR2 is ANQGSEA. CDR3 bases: TGCAGCGTTGTATCGTCGGGAGGGCCGACAGATACGCAGTATTTT. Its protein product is CSVVSSGGPTDTQYF.

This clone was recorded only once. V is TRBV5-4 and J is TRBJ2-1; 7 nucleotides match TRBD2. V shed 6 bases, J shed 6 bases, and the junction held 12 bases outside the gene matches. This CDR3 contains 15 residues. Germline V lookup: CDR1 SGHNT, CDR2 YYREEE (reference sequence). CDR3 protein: CASTPGGMTFNEQFF. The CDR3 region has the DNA TGTGCCAGCACCCCCGGGGGGATGACTTTCAATGAGCAGTTCTTC.

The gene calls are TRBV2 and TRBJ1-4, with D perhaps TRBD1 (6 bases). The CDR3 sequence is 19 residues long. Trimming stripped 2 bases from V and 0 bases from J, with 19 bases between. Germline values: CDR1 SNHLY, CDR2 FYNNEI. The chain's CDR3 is CASSEQGRGFSTTNEKLFF. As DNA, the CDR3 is TGTGCCAGCAGTGAACAGGGCAGGGGTTTCTCAACAACTAATGAAAAACTGTTTTTT.

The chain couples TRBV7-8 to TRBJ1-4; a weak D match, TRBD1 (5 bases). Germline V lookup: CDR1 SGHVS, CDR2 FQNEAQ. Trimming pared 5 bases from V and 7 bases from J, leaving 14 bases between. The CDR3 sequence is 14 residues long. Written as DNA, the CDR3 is TGTGCCAGCAGCCCTCAGGGTCACAGTGAAAAACTGTTTTTT. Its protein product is CASSPQGHSEKLFF.

The CDR3 is CAWSVLGNQPQHF. The CDR3 DNA is TGTGCCTGGAGTGTACTCGGGAATCAGCCCCAGCATTTT. This chain connects TRBV30 to TRBJ1-5; D gene ambiguous. Germline V gives CDR1 GTSNPN, CDR2 SVGIG (reference sequence). The CDR3 totals 13 residues. The V gene lost 0 bases and the J gene lost 4 bases, with 7 bases spanning the gap. Complete variable domain (other parts from reference TRBV30 and TRBJ1-5): SQTIHQWPATLVQPVGSPLSLECTVEGTSNPNLYWYRQAAGRGLQLLFYSVGIGQISSEVPQNLSASRPQDRQFILSSKKLLLSDSGFYLCAWSVLGNQPQHFGDGTRLSIL.